This is a list of T cell receptor beta chains from one sample in a study of Graves' ophthalmopathy and Graves' hyperthyroidism. TCRdb recomputed calls from the multiplex PCR reads with MiXCR, one row per CDR3 protein. Found here are about 150,000 distinct CDR3 sequences, 37% of them singletons; the top ten hold under 7%. The specimen sequenced was peripheral blood. The receptor set was obtained from a woman aged 40 to 50 with Graves' ophthalmopathy. CDR3s include the opening cysteine and the closing phenylalanine or tryptophan. The D gene is left open where the match is weak. Size is omitted from some rows. Given values are once, few, many or a class for expanded clones.

CASSPPLLAGRPYEQYF	TGTGCCAGCTCACCCCCCCTCTTGGCGGGCCGCCCCTACGAGCAGTACTTC	TRBV18	TRBJ2-7	.	many
CASSYFRTGEQYF	TGTGCCAGCAGTTATTTTAGGACAGGCGAGCAGTACTTC	TRBV6-5	TRBJ2-7	TRBD1	many
CASSLIGYQETQYF	TGTGCCAGCAGTTTGATAGGTTACCAAGAGACCCAGTACTTC	TRBV28	TRBJ2-5	.	.
CASGLQFMGTGELFF	TGTGCTAGTGGTCTTCAATTTATGGGCACCGGGGAGCTGTTTTTT	TRBV12-5	TRBJ2-2	.	many
CATFLGVAGGFNEQYF	TGTGCCACCTTCCTCGGGGTAGCGGGAGGATTCAACGAGCAGTACTTC	TRBV10-3	TRBJ2-7	TRBD2	.
CASSGQGAGNQPQHF	TGTGCCAGTAGTGGACAGGGGGCCGGCAATCAGCCCCAGCATTTT	TRBV28	TRBJ1-5	TRBD1	many
CASSLAGGPQETQYF	TGTGCCAGCAGTTTAGCGGGAGGGCCCCAAGAGACCCAGTACTTC	TRBV6-5	TRBJ2-5	TRBD2	.
CASSAILGAASSNTGELFF	TGTGCCAGCAGCGCAATCCTTGGTGCAGCGAGTTCGAACACCGGGGAGCTGTTTTTT	TRBV9	TRBJ2-2	.	.
CASKRNTEAFF	TGTGCCAGCAAAAGGAACACTGAAGCTTTCTTT	TRBV2	TRBJ1-1	.	many
CASRLTGPRYNSPLHF	TGTGCCAGCAGGTTAACAGGGCCTCGCTATAATTCACCCCTCCACTTT	TRBV27	TRBJ1-6	.	.
CSVETGPLNYGYTF	TGCAGCGTTGAGACAGGACCCCTCAACTATGGCTACACCTTC	TRBV29-1	TRBJ1-2	.	many
CASFTGIGTEAFF	TGTGCCAGTTTCACAGGGATAGGGACTGAAGCTTTCTTT	TRBV19	TRBJ1-1	.	many
CASSYQGFTEAFF	TGTGCCAGCAGTTACCAGGGGTTCACTGAAGCTTTCTTT	TRBV6-5	TRBJ1-1	.	many
CSVVSGSGETQYF	TGCAGCGTTGTTTCCGGGAGTGGAGAGACCCAGTACTTC	TRBV29-1	TRBJ2-5	.	many
CASSPGHHRRQYF	TGTGCCAGCAGCCCAGGACACCACCGGAGGCAGTACTTC	TRBV7-2	TRBJ2-7	.	many
CASSLQGVNNSPLHF	TGTGCCAGCAGTCTACAAGGCGTAAATAATTCACCCCTCCACTTT	TRBV12-3/TRBV12-4	TRBJ1-6	.	many
CASSPRHPSGNTIYF	TGTGCCAGCAGTCCCCGACATCCCTCTGGAAACACCATATATTTT	TRBV6-1	TRBJ1-3	.	.
CASSWTDYEQYF	TGTGCCAGCAGTTGGACCGATTACGAGCAGTACTTC	TRBV28	TRBJ2-7	.	.
CASSPPGAGGGTQYF	TGTGCCAGCAGTCCCCCTGGGGCGGGAGGGGGGACCCAGTACTTC	TRBV28	TRBJ2-5	TRBD2	few
CATSRDGGTSGGKETQYF	TGTGCCACCAGCAGAGATGGGGGGACTAGCGGGGGTAAAGAGACCCAGTACTTC	TRBV15	TRBJ2-5	TRBD2	.
CASGDGYNSPLHF	TGTGCCAGCGGGGACGGGTATAATTCACCCCTCCACTTT	TRBV2	TRBJ1-6	.	many
CSVEVSGQTLHF	TGCAGCGTTGAGGTGTCGGGTCAGACCCTCCACTTT	TRBV29-1	TRBJ1-6	.	many
CAVGGAHHTGELFF	TGTGCCGTGGGGGGAGCTCACCACACCGGGGAGCTGTTTTTT	TRBV10-3	TRBJ2-2	.	many
CASSQEPQGNYEQYF	TGTGCCAGCAGCCAAGAACCTCAGGGAAACTACGAGCAGTACTTC	TRBV3-1	TRBJ2-7	.	many
CATSDTRPPPSTGELFF	TGTGCCACCAGTGATACCAGACCACCTCCCAGCACCGGGGAGCTGTTTTTT	TRBV24-1	TRBJ2-2	.	many